Each of the 20 T cell receptor beta chains below was sequenced from the same sample in a study of T cells after yellow fever vaccination. TCRdb processed the 5' RACE reads anew with MiXCR; each CDR3 protein has one entry. The sample lists a few hundred thousand distinct CDR3 sequences; around 12% were seen once. The sequences come from CD4+ T cells sorted from PBMCs, collected 15 days after the yellow fever booster vaccination. The source of these receptors is a man younger than 30 who received the YFV17D yellow fever vaccine.

This clonotype occurred a few times. The genes are TRBV12-3 or TRBV12-4 and TRBJ2-7; 9 nucleotides line up with TRBD1. The CDR3 extends over 14 amino acids. V shed 3 bases and J 4 bases; nucleotides not matched to a gene: 4. The CDR3 DNA sequence: TGTGCCAGCAGTTTGGGGACAGGGATATACGAGCAGTACTTC. Translating gives CASSLGTGIYEQYF.

The chain couples TRBV4-1 to TRBJ2-6; unclear D gene. V dropped 1 base and J dropped 2 bases, with 12 bases sitting between them. The CDR3 has 17 residues. Germline V gives CDR1 MGHRA, CDR2 YSYEKL. The CDR3 DNA reads TGCGCCAGCAGCCAAGTCTACTCTCTGCCTGGGGCCAACGTCCTGACTTTC. It translates to CASSQVYSLPGANVLTF.

This sequence joins TRBV3-1 and TRBJ1-3; no reliable D call. Trimming removed 0 bases at V and 7 bases at J, with 22 bases between. CDR1 is LGHDT and CDR2 is YNNKEL in the germline V gene (reference sequence). The CDR3 is made up of 18 amino acids. CDR3 amino acids: CASSQDGVFSGSRNTIYF. The CDR3, as DNA: TGTGCCAGCAGCCAAGACGGAGTTTTTAGCGGGTCGAGGAACACCATATATTTT.

This clonotype was detected many times. The J gene is TRBJ2-5, the V gene TRBV2; D perhaps matches TRBD2 (5 bases). V lost 6 bases to trimming and J lost 2 bases, with 13 bases between them. This CDR3 has 14 amino acids. The germline CDR1 and CDR2 sequences are SNHLY and FYNNEI. The chain's CDR3 is CASRGTSTQETQYF. The DNA of the CDR3 is TGTGCCAGCAGGGGTACTAGTACTCAAGAGACCCAGTACTTC.

About this clonotype itself: At one end the junction does not follow the germline gene, possibly because of a read error. This rearrangement joins TRBV20-1 to TRBJ2-7; 8 positions match TRBD2. CDR3 length: 12 residues. CDR1 and CDR2 from the germline V gene are DFQATT and SNEGSKA (reference sequence). This CDR3 reads CSARGDSNEQYF. CDR3 sequence (DNA): TGCAGTGCGCGGGGGGACTCCAACGAGCAGTACTTC.

The V call is TRBV9, the J call TRBJ1-4, with D possibly TRBD1 on 5 matching bases. The V gene lost 4 bases and the J gene lost 8 bases, with 15 bases spanning the gap. Germline loops: CDR1 SGDLS, CDR2 YYNGEE. The CDR3 covers 14 residues. CDR3 in DNA: TGTGCCAGCAGCCCTCAGGGAGCAGGGGAAAAACTGTTTTTT. Its protein product is CASSPQGAGEKLFF. The variable domain in full, with the rest retrieved from reference TRBV9 and TRBJ1-4, is DSGVTQTPKHLITATGQRVTLRCSPRSGDLSVYWYQQSLDQGLQFLIQYYNGEERAKGNILERFSAQQFPDLHSELNLSSLELGDSALYFCASSPQGAGEKLFFGSGTQLSVL.

Worth noting for this clonotype: One end of the junction varies from germline; a read error may be responsible. The chain combines TRBV3-1 with TRBJ1-1; maybe TRBD1 (6 bases). Germline CDR1 reads LGHDT; CDR2 reads YNNKEL (reference sequence). The CDR3 is 14 residues long. CDR3 sequence reads: CASSQGWGHTEAFF. The CDR3 DNA sequence: TGTGCCAGCAGCCAAGGGTGGGGACACACCGAAGCTTTCTTT.

This clonotype was found many times. The gene calls are TRBV29-1 and TRBJ2-5; D unresolved. The CDR3 spans 12 residues. Germline V CDR1 and CDR2: SQVTM, ANQGSEA. The germline V and J ends were trimmed by 6 bases and 3 bases, with 11 bases remaining between them. The CDR3 nucleotides are TGCAGCGTAGGCGGTCCTGAAGAGACCCAGTACTTC. Amino acids: CSVGGPEETQYF. The full variable domain, completed using reference TRBV29-1 and TRBJ2-5, is SAVISQKPSRDICQRGTSLTIQCQVDSQVTMMFWYRQQPGQSLTLIATANQGSEATYESGFVIDKFPISRPNLTFSTLTVSNMSPEDSSIYLCSVGGPEETQYFGPGTRLLVL.

This sequence joins TRBV5-1 and TRBJ2-5; D is unresolved. CDR3 length: 14 residues. The V gene lost 0 bases and the J gene lost 5 bases, with 11 bases spanning the gap. Germline CDR1 reads SGHRS; CDR2 reads YFSETQ. The CDR3 loop reads CASSLVAPEETQYF. CDR3 bases: TGCGCCAGCAGCTTGGTGGCTCCGGAGGAGACCCAGTACTTC.

This clonotype was seen a few times. The genes are TRBV12-3 or TRBV12-4 and TRBJ1-5; no reliable D call. The germline V and J ends were trimmed by 2 bases and 0 bases, with 8 bases remaining between them. The CDR3 length is 15 residues. CDR3 amino acids: CASSLRYYSNQPQHF. CDR3 coding DNA: TGTGCCAGCAGTTTACGGTATTATAGCAATCAGCCCCAGCATTTT.

This clonotype was detected a few times. This sequence joins TRBV6-5 and TRBJ1-6, with a weak D call TRBD1 (6 bases). The CDR3 runs to 17 residues. Germline V CDR1 and CDR2: MNHEY, SVGAGI. Deletions cut 6 bases from V and 7 bases from J, with 22 bases between. CDR3 residues: CASSSIGTARGNSPLHF. CDR3 in DNA: TGTGCCAGCAGCTCAATCGGTACGGCGAGGGGGAATTCACCCCTCCACTTT.

This clonotype was counted a few times. The genes are TRBV20-1 and TRBJ1-6; the match to TRBD1 covers 7 bases. Per the germline V gene, CDR1 is DFQATT and CDR2 is SNEGSKA (reference sequence). J was trimmed by 8 bases and V by 6 bases; bases with no gene match: 16. CDR3 length: 16 residues. The CDR3 loop is CSAKVGGGARDSPLHF. CDR3 DNA: TGCAGTGCGAAGGTAGGAGGGGGCGCTCGGGATTCACCCCTCCACTTT.

This sequence joins TRBV7-2 and TRBJ1-2, with TRBD1 identical over 11 bases. CDR1 SGHTA and CDR2 FQGNSA come from the germline V gene. The CDR3 has 15 amino acids. Unmatched junction bases numbered 9, after V lost 4 bases and J lost 8 bases. The CDR3 loop is CASSYRGQGAGGYTF. Written as DNA, the CDR3 is TGTGCCAGCAGCTATAGAGGACAGGGGGCGGGAGGCTACACCTTC.

The sample holds many counts of this clonotype. This chain links TRBV29-1 with TRBJ2-2, with D perhaps given as TRBD1 or TRBD2 (5 bases each). This CDR3 region has 13 residues. Trimming removed 6 bases at V and 0 bases at J, with 8 bases between. Per the germline V gene, CDR1 is SQVTM and CDR2 is ANQGSEA. This CDR3 is CSVGRSNTGELFF. CDR3 DNA sequence: TGCAGCGTGGGACGGTCGAACACCGGGGAGCTGTTTTTT.

This clonotype was counted only a few times. This chain joins TRBV3-1 and TRBJ2-5, with no clear D. Trimming stripped 0 bases from V and 5 bases from J, with 7 bases between. The CDR3 covers 13 residues. CDR1 is LGHDT and CDR2 is YNNKEL in the germline V gene (reference sequence). Written as DNA, the CDR3 is TGTGCCAGCAGCCAAGATGCCGGGGAGACCCAGTACTTC. It codes for CASSQDAGETQYF.

This clonotype was seen a few times. The rearrangement uses TRBV12-5 and TRBJ2-2, with TRBD2 identical over 12 bases. Losses at the gene ends were 0 bases for V and 0 bases for J; bases not matched to a gene: 11. CDR1 is LGHNT and CDR2 is FRNRAP in the germline V gene. The CDR3 is 21 residues long. Written as DNA, the CDR3 is TGTGCTAGTGGTTTGGTGCGCGGACTGACTAGCGGGGGAGCGAACACCGGGGAGCTGTTTTTT. Its translation is CASGLVRGLTSGGANTGELFF.

A few counts support this clonotype. This sequence joins TRBV7-9 and TRBJ2-4; TRBD1 agrees at 10 bases. There are 13 residues in the CDR3. CDR1 is SEHNR, CDR2 FQNEAQ, per germline (reference sequence). Trimming took 5 bases from V and 6 from J; bases not matched to a gene: 1. This chain's CDR3 is CASSRTGGNIQYF. The CDR3 DNA follows: TGTGCCAGCAGCCGGACAGGGGGAAACATTCAGTACTTC.

The genes are TRBV6-2 or TRBV6-3 and TRBJ2-7; TRBD1 aligns across 8 bases. V shed 8 bases, J shed 2 bases, and the junction held 2 bases outside the gene matches. CDR3 length equals 12 residues. Germline V gene sequence: CDR1 MNHEY, CDR2 SVGEGT. CDR3 loop: CASGTGPYEQYV. The CDR3 DNA is TGTGCCAGCGGGACAGGTCCCTACGAGCAGTACGTC.

On this clonotype: An end of the junction differs from the germline gene, which may be a read error. V usage is TRBV18 and J usage is TRBJ1-1, with D possibly matching TRBD1 (6 bases). The CDR3 runs to 16 residues. Germline V gene data show CDR1 as KGHSH and CDR2 as LQKENI. The CDR3 reads CASSPLGAGTSTEAFF. CDR3 nucleotide sequence: TGTGCCAGCTCACCACTGGGGGCAGGGACGTCCACTGAAGCCTTCTTT.

V gene TRBV19 combines with J gene TRBJ2-2; 9 nucleotides line up with TRBD1. The germline V gene has CDR1 LNHDA and CDR2 SQIVND (reference sequence). With V trimmed by 6 bases and J by 5 bases, 7 bases remained unmatched. This CDR3 has 15 amino acids. CDR3 region: CASRRGQGETGELFF. The CDR3 DNA reads as TGTGCCAGTAGGAGGGGACAGGGAGAGACCGGGGAGCTGTTTTTT.